These T cell receptor beta chains were read from a single sample in a study of cytomegalovirus exposure and HLA in healthy donors. The protocol was immunoSEQ multiplex PCR, while the TCRdb copy is restricted to in-frame clones and leaves out a portion. The sample comprises approximately 150,000 clones, roughly nine tenths of which are singletons, and about 0.7% rests with the top ten. Sequencing was performed on PBMCs. The origin of the receptors is a man aged 18 to 30 in good health and CMV-seronegative. The CDR3 runs from the conserved cysteine through the conserved F or W. The D gene is left open where the match is weak. Only some rows state a clone size, as once, few, many or a class for expanded clones.

V	D	size	J	DNA	CDR3
TRBV2	.	.	TRBJ1-2	TGTGCCAGCAGCGGTAGAGCTAACTATGGCTACACCTTC	CASSGRANYGYTF
TRBV6-5	TRBD1	.	TRBJ2-7	TGTGCCTCCGCTACCGGGACAGGGGGCTACGAGCAGTACTTC	CASATGTGGYEQYF
TRBV30	.	.	TRBJ1-6	TGTGCCCTCAGGGCTCGTAATAATTCACCCCTCCACTTT	CALRARNNSPLHF
TRBV2	TRBD1	.	TRBJ2-7	TGTGCCAGCAGTCCGGACAGGGGGCTGTCCTACGAGCAGTACTTC	CASSPDRGLSYEQYF
TRBV4-1	TRBD1	.	TRBJ1-2	TGCGCCAGCAGCCCCCGACAGGGGGACGGCTACACCTTC	CASSPRQGDGYTF
TRBV29-1	TRBD1	few	TRBJ2-5	TGCAGCGTGATGACAGGGATGAAAGAGACCCAGTACTTC	CSVMTGMKETQYF
TRBV2	TRBD1	.	TRBJ2-6	TGTGCCAGCAGTCCTACAGGGGGTGGGGCCAACGTCCTGACTTTC	CASSPTGGGANVLTF
TRBV10-1	TRBD1	.	TRBJ2-5	TGCGCCAGCAGTGAGGGGGGTGGACAGGGCCAAGAGACCCAGTACTTC	CASSEGGGQGQETQYF
TRBV28	.	.	TRBJ2-1	TGTGCCAGCAGCCGCCGCGGGGGCAGGGGTTTTTATCAGAGCTCCTACAATGAGCAGTTCTTC	CASSRRGGRGFYQSSYNEQFF
TRBV7-9	TRBD1	.	TRBJ1-6	TGTGCCAGCAGCTTATCAGGGACAGGGAGTTCACCCCTCCACTTT	CASSLSGTGSSPLHF
TRBV18	.	.	TRBJ1-1	TGTGCCAGCTCACCCTTGGGGGGTCGGTCTGGGAACACTGAAGCTTTCTTT	CASSPLGGRSGNTEAFF
TRBV7-9	TRBD1	.	TRBJ2-2	TGTGCCAGCAGAATGGACAGGGTGATCGGGGAGCTGTTTTTT	CASRMDRVIGELFF
TRBV11-2	TRBD2	.	TRBJ2-1	TGTGCCAGCAGGACTAGCGGTAGGAATGAGCAGTTCTTC	CASRTSGRNEQFF
TRBV7-9	.	.	TRBJ1-1	TGTGCCAGCAGCTTAGCTCGGGGGTTGAACACTGAAGCTTTCTTT	CASSLARGLNTEAFF
TRBV6-6	.	.	TRBJ2-1	TGTGCCAGCAGTTACATAATGGGAGGAGCGGAGAAGCAGTTCTTC	CASSYIMGGAEKQFF
TRBV6-5	TRBD2	once	TRBJ2-2	TGTGCCAGCCTAGCGGGAGTTCGGACCGGGGAGCTGTTTTTT	CASLAGVRTGELFF
TRBV28	TRBD1	.	TRBJ1-1	TGTGCCAGCAGTTCAGCGACAGGGCGGAACACTGAAGCTTTCTTT	CASSSATGRNTEAFF
TRBV2	.	.	TRBJ1-5	TGTGCCAGCAGCGCCGGAGGATCGGGGGGCGGTCAGCCCCAGCATTTT	CASSAGGSGGGQPQHF
TRBV10-3	.	.	TRBJ1-1	TGTGCCATCAGCGATGGATCGCTCAGACACGGGAGGACTGAAGCTTTCTTT	CAISDGSLRHGRTEAFF
TRBV19	.	.	TRBJ1-2	TGTGCCAGTACTGACAGTTACTATGGCTACACCTTC	CASTDSYYGYTF
TRBV5-1	.	.	TRBJ1-1	TGCGCCAGCAGCTTGGATGGGCCTGAAGCTTTCTTT	CASSLDGPEAFF
TRBV9	.	.	TRBJ1-5	TGTGCCAGCAGCAAGGGGGGGTTTAATCAGCCCCAGCATTTT	CASSKGGFNQPQHF
TRBV7-9	TRBD2	once	TRBJ2-1	TGTGCCAGCAGCCTCCGCGGCGGGGGCTACAATGAGCAGTTCTTC	CASSLRGGGYNEQFF
TRBV25-1	.	.	TRBJ2-2	TGTGCCAGCACAAACACCGGGGAGCTGTTTTTT	CASTNTGELFF
TRBV5-1	.	.	TRBJ2-7	TGCGCCAGCAGCTTGGGACTGGGAGACTACGAGCAGTACTTC	CASSLGLGDYEQYF
TRBV5-8	TRBD2	.	TRBJ2-1	TGTGCCAGCAGCCAGGGGACTAGCAACTACAATGAGCAGTTCTTC	CASSQGTSNYNEQFF
TRBV6-4	TRBD1	.	TRBJ1-1	TGTGCCAACAGGCGGGACAGGGCTCAGGAGGGCACTGAAGCTTTCTTT	CANRRDRAQEGTEAFF
TRBV5-6	TRBD2	.	TRBJ2-5	TGTGCCAGCAGCTCGGGACTAGCGGGAGGGCAATCCCAGTACTTC	CASSSGLAGGQSQYF
TRBV7-2	.	.	TRBJ1-3	TGTGCCAGCAGCTTATGGGCAGCAACTGGAAACACCATATATTTT	CASSLWAATGNTIYF
TRBV4-1	TRBD1	.	TRBJ2-5	TGCGCCAGCAGCCAAGAGGACAGGGGGGAGACCCAGTACTTC	CASSQEDRGETQYF
TRBV30	.	.	TRBJ1-3	TGTGCCTGGGAAGGGGTTGGAAACACCATATATTTT	CAWEGVGNTIYF
TRBV7-3	.	.	TRBJ2-3	TGTGCCAGCAGCTTAGCGATGTTACCAGATACGCAGTATTTT	CASSLAMLPDTQYF
TRBV14	TRBD1	.	TRBJ2-1	TGTGCCAGCAGCCACGGGACAGGGGGCTTCTATGAGCAGTTCTTC	CASSHGTGGFYEQFF
TRBV4-1	.	once	TRBJ1-5	TGCGCCAGCAGCCAAGGTCGGCTGGGGGCTGGGAGAAGCAATCAGCCCCAGCATTTT	CASSQGRLGAGRSNQPQHF
TRBV27	.	.	TRBJ1-2	TGTGCCAGCAGTTTATCGGGCACATATGGCTACACCTTC	CASSLSGTYGYTF
TRBV5-8	TRBD2	.	TRBJ2-1	TGTGCCAGCAGCACCAGGACTAGGGTGAACAATGAGCAGTTCTTC	CASSTRTRVNNEQFF
TRBV30	.	.	TRBJ2-5	TGTGCCTGGAGTGTAAAGAGGCTCCTCCAAGAGACCCAGTACTTC	CAWSVKRLLQETQYF
TRBV2	TRBD2	.	TRBJ2-3	TGTGCCAGCAGAGGGACTAGCGGGTGGACAGATACGCAGTATTTT	CASRGTSGWTDTQYF
TRBV10-2	TRBD2	once	TRBJ2-5	TGCGCCAGCAGCCAACTAGCGGTGCGACAAGAGACCCAGTACTTC	CASSQLAVRQETQYF
TRBV5-4	TRBD1	.	TRBJ1-1	TGTGCCAGCACCCAAACCGGGACAGGGGTTGGTACTGAAGCTTTCTTT	CASTQTGTGVGTEAFF
TRBV6-5	.	.	TRBJ2-2	TGTGCCAGCAGTTACCTCAGCGTGCCCGGGGAGCTGTTTTTT	CASSYLSVPGELFF
TRBV30	.	.	TRBJ1-1	TGTGCCTGGAGTCTTTCGAACACTGAAGCTTTCTTT	CAWSLSNTEAFF
TRBV5-1	.	.	TRBJ2-2	TGCGCCAGCAGCATGAGGTCGGTTCAGACTACGTTCGGGCTGTTTTTT	CASSMRSVQTTFGLFF
TRBV15	.	.	TRBJ1-3	TGTGCCACCAGCAGAGATCGGGTCCTTGCCTCTGGAAACACCATATATTTT	CATSRDRVLASGNTIYF
TRBV19	TRBD1	.	TRBJ1-5	TGTGCCAGTAAATTTCAAGGACAGGCCCGCAATCAGCCCCAGCATTTT	CASKFQGQARNQPQHF
TRBV7-6	.	few	TRBJ2-1	TGTGCCAGCAGTCCGAGCGGTGAGCAGTTCTTC	CASSPSGEQFF
TRBV27	TRBD1	once	TRBJ1-2	TGTGCCAGCAAAGACAGGGTAAACTATGGCTACACCTTC	CASKDRVNYGYTF
TRBV19	TRBD1	.	TRBJ1-2	TGTGCCAGCTCTTTTCCCGGGACAGGGGGCGATGGCTACACCTTC	CASSFPGTGGDGYTF
TRBV6-5	TRBD2	.	TRBJ2-1	TGTGCCAGCAGTTACACCGGGAGGGGAAACAATGAGCAGTTCTTC	CASSYTGRGNNEQFF
TRBV6-6	TRBD1	once	TRBJ2-4	TGTGCCAGCAGTTCATCAGGGGGCCCCAAAAACATTCAGTACTTC	CASSSSGGPKNIQYF
TRBV6-6	.	.	TRBJ2-3	TGTGCCAGCGCTTTGGCCACAGATACGCAGTATTTT	CASALATDTQYF
TRBV9	.	once	TRBJ1-2	TGTGCCAGCAGCGTAGGCGGCACTAACTATGGCTACACCTTC	CASSVGGTNYGYTF
TRBV7-9	TRBD2	.	TRBJ2-3	TGTGCCAGCAGCCGCAGACTAGCGGGGGGACCCGCCACAGATACGCAGTATTTT	CASSRRLAGGPATDTQYF
TRBV5-1	TRBD1	.	TRBJ1-1	TGCGCCAGCAGCCGCGACAGGGCGTCCACTGAAGCTTTCTTT	CASSRDRASTEAFF